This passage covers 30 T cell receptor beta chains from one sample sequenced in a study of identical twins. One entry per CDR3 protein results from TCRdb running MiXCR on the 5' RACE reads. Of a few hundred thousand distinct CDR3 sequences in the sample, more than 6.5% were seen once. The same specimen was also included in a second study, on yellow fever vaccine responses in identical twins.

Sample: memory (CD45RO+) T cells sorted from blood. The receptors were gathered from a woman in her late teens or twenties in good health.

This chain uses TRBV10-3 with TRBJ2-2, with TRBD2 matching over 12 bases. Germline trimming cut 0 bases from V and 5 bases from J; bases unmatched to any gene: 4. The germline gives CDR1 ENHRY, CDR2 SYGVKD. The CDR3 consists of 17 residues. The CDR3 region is CAISESQTSGSTGELFF. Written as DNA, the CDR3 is TGTGCCATCAGTGAGTCCCAGACTAGCGGGAGTACCGGGGAGCTGTTTTTT.

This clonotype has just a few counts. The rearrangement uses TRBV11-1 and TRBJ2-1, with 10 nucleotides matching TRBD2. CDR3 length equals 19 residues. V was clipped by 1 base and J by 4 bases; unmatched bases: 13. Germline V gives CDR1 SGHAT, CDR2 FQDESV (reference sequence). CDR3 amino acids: CASSLVPSGSATLYNEQFF. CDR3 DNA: TGTGCCAGCAGCTTAGTCCCTAGCGGGAGCGCTACCCTTTACAATGAGCAGTTCTTC. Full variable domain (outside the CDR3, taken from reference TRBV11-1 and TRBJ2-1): EAEVAQSPRYKITEKSQAVAFWCDPISGHATLYWYRQILGQGPELLVQFQDESVVDDSQLPKDRFSAERLKGVDSTLKIQPAELGDSAMYLCASSLVPSGSATLYNEQFFGPGTRLTVL.

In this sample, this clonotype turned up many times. The CDR3 bases are TGTGCCAGCAGCGTAGCCAGCGCACTCAATACGCAGTATTTT. This sequence encodes CASSVASALNTQYF. The gene calls are TRBV9 and TRBJ2-3; D call uncertain. The CDR3 is 14 residues long. Germline V gene sequence: CDR1 SGDLS, CDR2 YYNGEE. Trimming pared 0 bases from V and 7 bases from J, leaving 12 bases between.

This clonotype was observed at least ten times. This CDR3 is CASSELTGGVGTGELFF. In DNA, the CDR3 is TGTGCCAGCAGCGAACTGACAGGGGGCGTGGGGACCGGGGAGCTGTTTTTT. V usage is TRBV11-2 and J usage is TRBJ2-2; 10 bases fit TRBD1. Germline V gene lookup returns CDR1 SGHAT and CDR2 FQNNGV. The CDR3 sequence is 17 residues long. V was pared by 5 bases and J by 5 bases, with 11 bases of the junction left unmatched.

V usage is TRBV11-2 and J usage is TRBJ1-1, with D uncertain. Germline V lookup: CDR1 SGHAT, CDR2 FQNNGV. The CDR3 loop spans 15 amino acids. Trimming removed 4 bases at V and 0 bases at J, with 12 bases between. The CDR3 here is CASSSRAGLNTEAFF. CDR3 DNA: TGTGCCAGCAGCTCACGGGCAGGCTTGAACACTGAAGCTTTCTTT.

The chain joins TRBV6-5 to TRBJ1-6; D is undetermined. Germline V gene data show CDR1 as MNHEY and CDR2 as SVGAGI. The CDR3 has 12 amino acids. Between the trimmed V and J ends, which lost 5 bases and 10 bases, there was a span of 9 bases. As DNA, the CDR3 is TGTGCCAGCAGTCGCGGGCGGTCACCCCTCCACTTT. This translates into CASSRGRSPLHF.

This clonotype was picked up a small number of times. In nucleotides, the CDR3 is TGTGCCAGCAGAGCGGGAGGGGGCTACGAGCAGTACTTC. This gives the protein CASRAGGGYEQYF. The rearrangement links TRBV12-3 or TRBV12-4 to TRBJ2-7; 10 bases are shared with TRBD2. The CDR3 has 13 amino acids. After removal of 6 bases from V and 3 bases from J, the junction contained 2 bases not matched to a gene.

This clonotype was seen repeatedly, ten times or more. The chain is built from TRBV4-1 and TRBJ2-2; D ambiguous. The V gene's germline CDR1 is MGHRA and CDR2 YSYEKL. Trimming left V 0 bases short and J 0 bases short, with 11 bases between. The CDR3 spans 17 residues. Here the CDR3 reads CASSQDRSAANTGELFF. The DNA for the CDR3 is TGCGCCAGCAGCCAAGATCGGAGCGCAGCGAACACCGGGGAGCTGTTTTTT.

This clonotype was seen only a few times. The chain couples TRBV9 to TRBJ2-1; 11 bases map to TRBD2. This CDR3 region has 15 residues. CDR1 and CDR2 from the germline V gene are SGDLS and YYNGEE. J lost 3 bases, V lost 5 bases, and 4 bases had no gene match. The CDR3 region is CASRAGTSGYNEQFF. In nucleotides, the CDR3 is TGTGCCAGCAGGGCCGGGACTAGCGGCTACAATGAGCAGTTCTTC. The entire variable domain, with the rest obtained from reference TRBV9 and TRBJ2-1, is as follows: DSGVTQTPKHLITATGQRVTLRCSPRSGDLSVYWYQQSLDQGLQFLIQYYNGEERAKGNILERFSAQQFPDLHSELNLSSLELGDSALYFCASRAGTSGYNEQFFGPGTRLTVL.

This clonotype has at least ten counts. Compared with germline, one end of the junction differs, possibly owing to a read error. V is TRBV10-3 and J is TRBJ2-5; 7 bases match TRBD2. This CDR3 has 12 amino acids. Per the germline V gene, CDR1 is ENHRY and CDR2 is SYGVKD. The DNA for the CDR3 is TGCGCCACCAGCGGGACTCAAGAGACCCAGTACTTC. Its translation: CATSGTQETQYF.

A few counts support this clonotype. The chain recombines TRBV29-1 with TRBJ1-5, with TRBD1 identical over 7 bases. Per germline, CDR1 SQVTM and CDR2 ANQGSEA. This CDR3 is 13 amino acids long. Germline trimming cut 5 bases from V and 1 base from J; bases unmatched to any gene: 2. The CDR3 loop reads CSVQQGSNQPQHF. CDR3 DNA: TGCAGCGTTCAACAGGGGAGCAATCAGCCCCAGCATTTT.

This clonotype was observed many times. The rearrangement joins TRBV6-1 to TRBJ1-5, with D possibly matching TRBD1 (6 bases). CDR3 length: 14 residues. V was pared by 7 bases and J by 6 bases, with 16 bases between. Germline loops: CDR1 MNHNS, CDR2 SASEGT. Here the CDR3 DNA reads TGTGCCAGCACGCTCCGGGGGCGAGGTCAGCCCCAGCATTTT. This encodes CASTLRGRGQPQHF.

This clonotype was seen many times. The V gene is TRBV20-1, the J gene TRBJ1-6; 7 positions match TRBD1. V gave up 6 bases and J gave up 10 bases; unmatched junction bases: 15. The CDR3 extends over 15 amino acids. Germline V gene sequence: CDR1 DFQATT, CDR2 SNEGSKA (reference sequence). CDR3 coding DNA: TGCAGTGCCGCCCCGCACGACAGGGTAGGATCACCCCTCCACTTT. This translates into CSAAPHDRVGSPLHF.

The CDR3 loop reads CASSDSGRNTGELFF. The CDR3 nucleotides are TGTGCCAGCAGTGACTCGGGACGGAACACCGGGGAGCTGTTTTTT. The rearrangement joins TRBV6-4 to TRBJ2-2; the D gene could be TRBD1 or TRBD2 (5 bases each). Between the trimmed V and J ends, which lost 0 bases and 1 base, there was a span of 6 bases. The CDR3 runs 15 residues. The germline CDR1 and CDR2 sequences are MRHNA and SNTAGT.

The CDR3, as DNA: TGTGCCAGCAGCTTAGAAGCCCCGGGACAGGGAGCAGATACGCAGTATTTT. Its translation: CASSLEAPGQGADTQYF. The rearrangement joins TRBV7-8 to TRBJ2-3; 9 bases map to TRBD1. Trimming removed 1 base from V and 4 bases from J; junction bases left unmatched: 9. This CDR3 spans 17 amino acids. From germline, CDR1 is SGHVS and CDR2 FQNEAQ.

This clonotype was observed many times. The CDR3 loop is CASSGPPGHSSGPQHF. In DNA, the CDR3 is TGTGCCAGTAGTGGGCCCCCGGGACACTCTTCGGGGCCCCAGCATTTT. The chain carries TRBV19 and TRBJ1-5; weak D call: TRBD1 (6 bases). CDR3 length equals 16 residues. CDR1 is LNHDA and CDR2 is SQIVND in the germline V gene (reference sequence). V was cut by 5 bases and J by 9 bases, with 23 bases left in between.

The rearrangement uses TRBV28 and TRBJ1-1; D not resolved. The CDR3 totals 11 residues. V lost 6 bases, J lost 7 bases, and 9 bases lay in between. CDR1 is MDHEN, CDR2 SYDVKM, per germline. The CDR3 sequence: CASRGWSEAFF. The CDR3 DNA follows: TGTGCCAGCAGGGGATGGAGTGAAGCTTTCTTT.

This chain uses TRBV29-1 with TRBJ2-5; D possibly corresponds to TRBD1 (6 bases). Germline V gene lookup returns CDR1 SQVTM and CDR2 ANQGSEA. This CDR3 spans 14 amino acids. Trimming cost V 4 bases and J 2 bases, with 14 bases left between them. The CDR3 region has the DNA TGCAGCGTTGCCTCGTTCACAGGGCAAGAGACCCAGTACTTC. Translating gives CSVASFTGQETQYF.

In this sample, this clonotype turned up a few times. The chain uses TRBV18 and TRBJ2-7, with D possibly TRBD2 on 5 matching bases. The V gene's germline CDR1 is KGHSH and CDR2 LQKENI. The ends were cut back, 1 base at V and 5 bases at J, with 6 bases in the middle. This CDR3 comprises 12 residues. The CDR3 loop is CASSPLSDEQYF. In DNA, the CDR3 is TGTGCCAGCTCACCACTTAGCGACGAGCAGTACTTC.

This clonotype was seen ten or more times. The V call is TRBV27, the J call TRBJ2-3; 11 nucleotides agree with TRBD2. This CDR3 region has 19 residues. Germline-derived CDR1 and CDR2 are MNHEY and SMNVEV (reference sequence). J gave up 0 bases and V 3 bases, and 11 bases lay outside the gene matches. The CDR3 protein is CASSFVGTSGVLSTDTQYF. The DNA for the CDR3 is TGTGCCAGCAGTTTTGTTGGGACTAGCGGAGTCCTTAGCACAGATACGCAGTATTTT.

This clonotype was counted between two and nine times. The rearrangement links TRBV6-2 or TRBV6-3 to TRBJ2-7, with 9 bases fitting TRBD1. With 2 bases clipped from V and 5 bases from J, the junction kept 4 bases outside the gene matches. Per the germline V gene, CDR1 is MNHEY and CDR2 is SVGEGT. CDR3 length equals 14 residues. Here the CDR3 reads CASSYPGTGHEQYF. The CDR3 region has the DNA TGTGCCAGCAGTTACCCCGGGACAGGGCACGAGCAGTACTTC.

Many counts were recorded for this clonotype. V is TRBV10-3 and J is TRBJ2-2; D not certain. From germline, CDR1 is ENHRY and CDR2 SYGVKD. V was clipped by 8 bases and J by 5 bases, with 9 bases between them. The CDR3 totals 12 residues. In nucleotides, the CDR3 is TGTGCCATCCTAGTGGGGACCGGGGAGCTGTTTTTT. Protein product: CAILVGTGELFF.

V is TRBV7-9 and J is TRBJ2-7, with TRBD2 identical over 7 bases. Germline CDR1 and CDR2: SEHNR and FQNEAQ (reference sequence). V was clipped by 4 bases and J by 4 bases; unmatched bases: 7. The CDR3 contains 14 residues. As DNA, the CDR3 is TGTGCCAGCAGCTCGACTAGCCGGGGATACGAGCAGTACTTC. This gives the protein CASSSTSRGYEQYF.

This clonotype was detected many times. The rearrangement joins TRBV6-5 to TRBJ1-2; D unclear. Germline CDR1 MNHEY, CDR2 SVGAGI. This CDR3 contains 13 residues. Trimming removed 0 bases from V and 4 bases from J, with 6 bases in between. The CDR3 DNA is TGTGCCAGCAGTTACTCACAGATCTATGGCTACACCTTC. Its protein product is CASSYSQIYGYTF.

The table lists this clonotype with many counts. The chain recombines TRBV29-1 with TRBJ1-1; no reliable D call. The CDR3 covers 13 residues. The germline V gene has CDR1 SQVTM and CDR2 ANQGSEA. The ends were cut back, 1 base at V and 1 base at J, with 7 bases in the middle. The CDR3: CSVEGSANTEAFF. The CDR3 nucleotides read TGCAGCGTTGAAGGGTCGGCGAACACTGAAGCTTTCTTT.

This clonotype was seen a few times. CDR3 nucleotides: TGTGCCAGCAGCCACGGGACAGGCTCCTACGAGCAGTACGTC. Its translation: CASSHGTGSYEQYV. This chain connects TRBV7-9 to TRBJ2-7; 8 bases align to TRBD1. Germline values: CDR1 SEHNR, CDR2 FQNEAQ (reference sequence). V shed 5 bases and J 0 bases; nucleotides not matched to a gene: 3. The CDR3 covers 14 residues.

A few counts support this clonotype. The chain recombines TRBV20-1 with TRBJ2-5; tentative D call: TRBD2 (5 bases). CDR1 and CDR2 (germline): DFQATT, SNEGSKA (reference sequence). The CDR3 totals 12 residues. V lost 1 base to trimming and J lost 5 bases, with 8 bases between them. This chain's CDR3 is CSARVGVETQYF. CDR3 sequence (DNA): TGCAGTGCTAGAGTCGGGGTGGAGACCCAGTACTTC.

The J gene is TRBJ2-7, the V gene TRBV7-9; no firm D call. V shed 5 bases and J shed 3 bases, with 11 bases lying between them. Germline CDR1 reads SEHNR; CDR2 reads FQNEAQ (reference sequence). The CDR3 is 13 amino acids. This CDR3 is CASSPVGYYEQYV. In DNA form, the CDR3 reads TGTGCCAGCAGCCCCGTTGGGTACTACGAGCAGTACGTC.

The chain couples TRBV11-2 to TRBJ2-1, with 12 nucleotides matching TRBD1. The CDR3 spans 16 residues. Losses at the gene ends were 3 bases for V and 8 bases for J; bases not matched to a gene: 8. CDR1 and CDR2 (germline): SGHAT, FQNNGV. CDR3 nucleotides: TGTGCCAGCAGCTTCACCGGGACAGGGGGCTTGGATGAGCAGTTCTTC. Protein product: CASSFTGTGGLDEQFF.

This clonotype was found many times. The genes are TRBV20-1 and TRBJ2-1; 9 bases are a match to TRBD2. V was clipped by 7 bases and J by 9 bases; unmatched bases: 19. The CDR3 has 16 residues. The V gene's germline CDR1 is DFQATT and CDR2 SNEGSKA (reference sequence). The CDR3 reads CSVPRAGGPIDPEQFF. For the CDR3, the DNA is TGCAGTGTCCCTCGGGCGGGGGGGCCTATCGATCCTGAGCAGTTCTTC.